The clone carrying this T cell receptor (beta chain) has just a few counts. Its cognate antigen is unknown. Building of the TCR beta libraries involved iRepertoire HTBI primers and Arm-PCR of CDR3 regions. TCRdb processed the multiplex PCR reads anew with MiXCR; each CDR3 protein has one entry. In the table there are under 450,000 distinct CDR3 sequences, about 25% of which are singletons. Time point defined: persistent/refractory GD, antithyroid drugs over 5 years with positive TRAb. RNA isolated from PBMCs was used to make the TCR library. Graves' disease diagnosis relied on American Thyroid Association guidelines. These data originate in a study of regulatory T cells in long-lasting Graves disease. Whole-study context: A definition of persistent Graves' disease required over 5 years of antithyroid drugs plus positive TSH receptor antibodies. Overall study results and limits: New patients shared around 920 public clonotypes, fewer than the approximately 3,000 shared by persistent patients.

V lost 3 bases to trimming and J lost 2 bases; unmatched junction nucleotides: 4. The CDR3 contains 14 residues. Germline CDR1 is KGHSH and CDR2 is LQKENI. The sequenced sample was peripheral blood mononuclear cells (PBMCs), obtained when the disease was refractory, from a patient treated with antithyroid drugs. The receptor was isolated from a female donor with Graves disease. The J gene is TRBJ2-7, the V gene TRBV18, with TRBD1 matching 7 bases. The CDR3 DNA follows: TGTGCCAGCTCACCCACAGGGGATGCCTACGAGCAGTACTTC. Translated, it gives CASSPTGDAYEQYF.